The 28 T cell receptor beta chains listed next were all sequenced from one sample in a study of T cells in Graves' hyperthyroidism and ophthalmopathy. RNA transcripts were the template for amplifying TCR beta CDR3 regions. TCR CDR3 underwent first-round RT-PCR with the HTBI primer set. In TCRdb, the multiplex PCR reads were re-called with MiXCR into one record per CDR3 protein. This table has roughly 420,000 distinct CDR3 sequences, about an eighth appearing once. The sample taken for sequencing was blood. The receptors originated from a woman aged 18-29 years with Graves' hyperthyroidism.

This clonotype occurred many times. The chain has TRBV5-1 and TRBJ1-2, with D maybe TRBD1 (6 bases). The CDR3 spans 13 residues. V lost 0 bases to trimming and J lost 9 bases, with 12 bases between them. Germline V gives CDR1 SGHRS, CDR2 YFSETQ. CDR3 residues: CASSLGQAVRYTF. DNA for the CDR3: TGCGCCAGCAGCTTGGGACAGGCGGTGCGCTACACCTTC.

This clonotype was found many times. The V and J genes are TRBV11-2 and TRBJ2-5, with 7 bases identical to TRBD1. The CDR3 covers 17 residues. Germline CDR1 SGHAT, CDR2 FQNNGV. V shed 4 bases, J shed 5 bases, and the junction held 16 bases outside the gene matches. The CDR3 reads CASSWSASTGIGETQYF. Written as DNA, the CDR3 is TGTGCCAGCAGCTGGAGTGCTTCGACAGGGATTGGGGAGACCCAGTACTTC.

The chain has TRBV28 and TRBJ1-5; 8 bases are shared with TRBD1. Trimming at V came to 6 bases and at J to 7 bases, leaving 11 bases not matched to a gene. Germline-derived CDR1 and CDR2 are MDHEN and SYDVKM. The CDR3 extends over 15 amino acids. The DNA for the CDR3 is TGTGCCAGCAGAACACACGGACAGGGCGGACAGCCCCAGCATTTT. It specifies CASRTHGQGGQPQHF.

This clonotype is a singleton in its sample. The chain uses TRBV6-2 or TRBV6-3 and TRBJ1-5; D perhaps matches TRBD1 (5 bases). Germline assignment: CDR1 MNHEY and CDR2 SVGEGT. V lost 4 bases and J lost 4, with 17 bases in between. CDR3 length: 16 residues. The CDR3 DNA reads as TGTGCCAGCAGTTGGGGGAGGCAGGGAACTAATCAGCCCCAGCATTTT. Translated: CASSWGRQGTNQPQHF.

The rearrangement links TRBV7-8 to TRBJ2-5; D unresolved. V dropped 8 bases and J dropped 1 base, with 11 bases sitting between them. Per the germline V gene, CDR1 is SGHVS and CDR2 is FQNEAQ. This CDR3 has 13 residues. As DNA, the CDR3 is TGTGCCAGCGAGACTGATTCCCAAGAGACCCAGTACTTC. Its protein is CASETDSQETQYF.

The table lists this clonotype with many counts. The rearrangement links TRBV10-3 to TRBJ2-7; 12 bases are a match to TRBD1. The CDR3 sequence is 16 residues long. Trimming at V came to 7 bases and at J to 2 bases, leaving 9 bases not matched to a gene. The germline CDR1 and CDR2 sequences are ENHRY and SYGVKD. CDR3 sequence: CAIKGGTGGPPYEQYF. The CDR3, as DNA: TGTGCCATCAAGGGGGGGACAGGGGGCCCCCCCTACGAGCAGTACTTC.

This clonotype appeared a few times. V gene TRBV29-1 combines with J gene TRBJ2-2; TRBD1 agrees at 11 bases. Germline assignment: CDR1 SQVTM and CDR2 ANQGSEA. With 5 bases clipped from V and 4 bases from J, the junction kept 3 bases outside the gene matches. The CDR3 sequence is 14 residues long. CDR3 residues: CSVTGTGGTGELFF. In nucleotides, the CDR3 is TGCAGCGTTACCGGGACAGGGGGCACCGGGGAGCTGTTTTTT.

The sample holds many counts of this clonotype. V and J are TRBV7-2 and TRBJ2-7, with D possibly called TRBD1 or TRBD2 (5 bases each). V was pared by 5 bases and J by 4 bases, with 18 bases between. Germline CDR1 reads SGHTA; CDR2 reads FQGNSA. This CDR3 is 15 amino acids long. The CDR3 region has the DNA TGTGCCAGCAGCCGTTCAAGGGACCCCGGATACGAGCAGTACTTC. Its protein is CASSRSRDPGYEQYF.

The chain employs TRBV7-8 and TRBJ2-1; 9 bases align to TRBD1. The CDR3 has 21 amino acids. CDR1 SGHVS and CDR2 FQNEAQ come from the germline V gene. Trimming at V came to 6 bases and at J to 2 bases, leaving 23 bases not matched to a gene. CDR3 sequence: CASSPRKPGQGPSKPYNEQFF. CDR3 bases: TGTGCCAGCAGTCCCCGGAAGCCGGGACAGGGCCCCTCGAAGCCCTACAATGAGCAGTTCTTC.

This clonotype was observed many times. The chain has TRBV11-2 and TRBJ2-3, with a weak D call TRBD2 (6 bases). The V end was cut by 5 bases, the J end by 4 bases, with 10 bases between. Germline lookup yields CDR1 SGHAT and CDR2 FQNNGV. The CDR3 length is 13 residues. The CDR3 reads CASSPGGPDTQYF. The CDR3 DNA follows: TGTGCCAGCAGCCCCGGGGGTCCAGATACGCAGTATTTT.

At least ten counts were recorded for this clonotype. The CDR3, as DNA: TGCAGTGCGAGCGACAGGGGCGATGAGCAGTTCTTC. Translation gives CSASDRGDEQFF. This rearrangement joins TRBV20-1 to TRBJ2-1; the match to TRBD1 covers 8 bases. This CDR3 has 12 amino acids. CDR1 DFQATT and CDR2 SNEGSKA come from the germline V gene (reference sequence). With 6 bases clipped from V and 8 bases from J, the junction kept 6 bases outside the gene matches.

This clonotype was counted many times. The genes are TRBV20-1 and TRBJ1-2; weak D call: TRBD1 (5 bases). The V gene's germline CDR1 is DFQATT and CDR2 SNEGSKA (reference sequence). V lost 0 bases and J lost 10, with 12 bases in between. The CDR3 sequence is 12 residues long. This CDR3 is CSARDLQQAYTF. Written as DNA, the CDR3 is TGCAGTGCTAGAGATCTCCAACAGGCCTACACCTTC.

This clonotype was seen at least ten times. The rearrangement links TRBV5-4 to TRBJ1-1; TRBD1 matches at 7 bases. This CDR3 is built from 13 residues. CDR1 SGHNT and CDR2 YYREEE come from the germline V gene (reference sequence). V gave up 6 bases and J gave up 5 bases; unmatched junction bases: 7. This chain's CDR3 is CASKDRRDTEAFF. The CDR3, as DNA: TGTGCCAGCAAGGACAGGAGGGATACTGAAGCTTTCTTT. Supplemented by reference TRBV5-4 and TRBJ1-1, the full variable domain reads ETGVTQSPTHLIKTRGQQVTLRCSSQSGHNTVSWYQQALGQGPQFIFQYYREEENGRGNFPPRFSGLQFPNYSSELNVNALELDDSALYLCASKDRRDTEAFFGQGTRLTVV.

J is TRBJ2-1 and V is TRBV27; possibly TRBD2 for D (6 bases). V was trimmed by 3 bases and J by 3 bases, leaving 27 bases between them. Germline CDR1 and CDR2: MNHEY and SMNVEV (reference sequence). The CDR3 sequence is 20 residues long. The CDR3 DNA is TGTGCCAGCAGTTTGGGGGGTCGTAACCTATCCTACCCCCTCTACAATGAGCAGTTCTTC. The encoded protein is CASSLGGRNLSYPLYNEQFF.

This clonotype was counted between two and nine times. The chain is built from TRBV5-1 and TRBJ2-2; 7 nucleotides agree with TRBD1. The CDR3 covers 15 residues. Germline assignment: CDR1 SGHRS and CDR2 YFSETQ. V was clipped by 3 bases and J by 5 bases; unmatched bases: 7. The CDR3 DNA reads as TGCGCCAGCAGCTATCTGACAGGGAATACCGGGGAGCTGTTTTTT. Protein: CASSYLTGNTGELFF.

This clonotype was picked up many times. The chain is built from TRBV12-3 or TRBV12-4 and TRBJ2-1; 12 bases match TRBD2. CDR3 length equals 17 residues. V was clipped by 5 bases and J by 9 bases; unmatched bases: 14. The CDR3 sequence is CASSQLGLAGTMREQFF. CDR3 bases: TGTGCCAGCAGTCAACTGGGACTAGCGGGTACAATGCGTGAGCAGTTCTTC.

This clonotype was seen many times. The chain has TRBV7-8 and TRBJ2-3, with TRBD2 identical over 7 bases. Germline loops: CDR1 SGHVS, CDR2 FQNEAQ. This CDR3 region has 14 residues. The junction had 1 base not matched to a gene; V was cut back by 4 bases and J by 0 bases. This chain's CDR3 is CASSYSGSTDTQYF. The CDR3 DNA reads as TGTGCCAGCAGCTATAGCGGGAGCACAGATACGCAGTATTTT.

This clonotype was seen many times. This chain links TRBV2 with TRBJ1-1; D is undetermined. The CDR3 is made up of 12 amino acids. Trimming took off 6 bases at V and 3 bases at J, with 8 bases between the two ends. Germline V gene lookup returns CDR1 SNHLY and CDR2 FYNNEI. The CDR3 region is CASRLWDTEAFF. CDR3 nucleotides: TGTGCCAGCAGGCTTTGGGACACTGAAGCTTTCTTT. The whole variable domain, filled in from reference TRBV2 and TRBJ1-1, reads EPEVTQTPSHQVTQMGQEVILRCVPISNHLYFYWYRQILGQKVEFLVSFYNNEISEKSEIFDDQFSVERPDGSNFTLKIRSTKLEDSAMYFCASRLWDTEAFFGQGTRLTVV.

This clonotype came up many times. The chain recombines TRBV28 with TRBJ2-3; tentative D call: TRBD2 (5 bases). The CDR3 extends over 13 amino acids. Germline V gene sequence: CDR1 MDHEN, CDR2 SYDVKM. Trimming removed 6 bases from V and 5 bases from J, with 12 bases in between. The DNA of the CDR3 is TGTGCCAGCAGCGGGGTGTGGATAGATACGCAGTATTTT. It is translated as CASSGVWIDTQYF. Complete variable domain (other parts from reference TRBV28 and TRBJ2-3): DVKVTQSSRYLVKRTGEKVFLECVQDMDHENMFWYRQDPGLGLRLIYFSYDVKMKEKGDIPEGYSVSREKKERFSLILESASTNQTSMYLCASSGVWIDTQYFGPGTRLTVL.

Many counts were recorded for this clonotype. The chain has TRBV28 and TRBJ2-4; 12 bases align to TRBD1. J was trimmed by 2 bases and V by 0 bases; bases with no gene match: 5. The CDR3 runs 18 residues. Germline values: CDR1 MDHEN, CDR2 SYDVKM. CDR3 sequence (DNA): TGTGCCAGCAGTTTATGGGGGACAGGGGGCGAAACCAAAAACATTCAGTACTTC. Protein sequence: CASSLWGTGGETKNIQYF.

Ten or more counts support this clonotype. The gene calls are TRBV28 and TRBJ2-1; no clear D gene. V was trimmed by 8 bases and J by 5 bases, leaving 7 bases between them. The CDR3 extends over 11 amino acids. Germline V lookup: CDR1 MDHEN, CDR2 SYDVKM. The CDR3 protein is CASQQNNEQFF. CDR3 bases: TGTGCCAGCCAACAAAACAATGAGCAGTTCTTC.

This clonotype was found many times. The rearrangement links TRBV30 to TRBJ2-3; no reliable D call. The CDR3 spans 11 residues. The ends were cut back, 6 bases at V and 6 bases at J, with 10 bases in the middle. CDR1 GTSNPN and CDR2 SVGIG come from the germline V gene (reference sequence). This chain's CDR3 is CACSNPDTQYF. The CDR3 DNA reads TGTGCCTGCTCCAACCCGGATACGCAGTATTTT.

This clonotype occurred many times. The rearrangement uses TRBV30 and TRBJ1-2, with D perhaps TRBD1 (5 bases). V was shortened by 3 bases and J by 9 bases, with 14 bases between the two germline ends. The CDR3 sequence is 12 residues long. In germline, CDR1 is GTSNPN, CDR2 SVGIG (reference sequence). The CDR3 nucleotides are TGTGCCTGGAGGGGGCCAGGTGGGAGCTACACCTTC. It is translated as CAWRGPGGSYTF.

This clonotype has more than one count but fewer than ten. The CDR3 nucleotides read TGTGCCAGCAGCCCCAGGACAGGGGGTGCCGGCTACACCTTC. This encodes CASSPRTGGAGYTF. This chain uses TRBV14 with TRBJ1-2; 10 bases map to TRBD1. This CDR3 region has 14 residues. Germline CDR1 and CDR2: SGHDN and FVKESK. J gave up 8 bases and V 4 bases, and 7 bases lay outside the gene matches.

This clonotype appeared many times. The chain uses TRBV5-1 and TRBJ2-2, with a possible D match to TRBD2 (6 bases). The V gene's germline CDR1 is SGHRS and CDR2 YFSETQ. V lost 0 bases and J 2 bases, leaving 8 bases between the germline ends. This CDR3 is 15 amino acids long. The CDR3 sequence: CASSLAGDNTGELFF. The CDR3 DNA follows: TGCGCCAGCAGCTTGGCGGGGGATAACACCGGGGAGCTGTTTTTT. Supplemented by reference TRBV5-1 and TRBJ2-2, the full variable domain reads KAGVTQTPRYLIKTRGQQVTLSCSPISGHRSVSWYQQTPGQGLQFLFEYFSETQRNKGNFPGRFSGRQFSNSRSEMNVSTLELGDSALYLCASSLAGDNTGELFFGEGSRLTVL.

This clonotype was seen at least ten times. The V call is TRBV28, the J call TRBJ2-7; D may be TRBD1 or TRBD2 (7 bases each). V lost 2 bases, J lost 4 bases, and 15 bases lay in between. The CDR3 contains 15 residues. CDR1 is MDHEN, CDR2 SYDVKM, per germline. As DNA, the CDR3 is TGTGCCAGCAGTTTAAGGGGAGGGGGCAGTTACGAGCAGTACTTC. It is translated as CASSLRGGGSYEQYF.

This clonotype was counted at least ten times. The CDR3 nucleotides read TGTGCCATCAGTGAGTCAGGACAGCTAGGCTACGAGCAGTACTTC. Encoded protein: CAISESGQLGYEQYF. The rearrangement joins TRBV10-3 to TRBJ2-7; D may be TRBD1 (6 bases). Germline CDR1 and CDR2: ENHRY and SYGVKD. With 0 bases removed from V and 3 bases from J, the gap between germline ends came to 12 bases. The CDR3 runs to 15 residues.

CDR3 amino acids: CASSPETLLRGYTF. CDR3 DNA sequence: TGTGCCAGCAGTCCCGAGACACTTTTGCGTGGCTACACCTTC. The chain links TRBV6-1 to TRBJ1-2; no firm D call. The germline V gene has CDR1 MNHNS and CDR2 SASEGT. This CDR3 contains 14 residues. Between the trimmed V and J ends, which lost 5 bases and 7 bases, there was a span of 17 bases.